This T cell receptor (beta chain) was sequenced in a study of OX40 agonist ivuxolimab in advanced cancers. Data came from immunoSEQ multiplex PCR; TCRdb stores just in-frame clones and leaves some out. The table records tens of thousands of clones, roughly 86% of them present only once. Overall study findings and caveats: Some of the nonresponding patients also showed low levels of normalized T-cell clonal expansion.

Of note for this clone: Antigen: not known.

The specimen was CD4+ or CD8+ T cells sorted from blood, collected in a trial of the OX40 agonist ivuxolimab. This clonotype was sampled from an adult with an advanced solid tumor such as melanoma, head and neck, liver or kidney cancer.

In DNA form, the CDR3 reads TGTGCCAGCAGCGATGGGACTAGCGGCTACAATGAGCAGTTCTTC. As protein: CASSDGTSGYNEQFF. This rearrangement joins TRBV11-2 to TRBJ2-1; 11 bases agree with TRBD2. There are 15 residues in the CDR3. The V and J ends lost 5 bases and 3 bases, in that order; junction bases with no gene match: 3. Looked up from germline, CDR1 is SGHAT and CDR2 is FQNNGV.